What follows is one TCR beta chain and its context. Antigen specificity is unknown. Antigen-specific CD4+ T cells were first expanded with viral peptide pools by the ViraFEST assay and only then sequenced. Subsequent to a culture period of under twelve days, CD4+ T cells were isolated. Previously uninfected by SARS-CoV-2, the vaccine recipients also showed negative nucleocapsid antibodies. It was with approximately 9.6 IU/ml IL-2 and about 9.2 ug/ml peptides that around 1.8 million PBMC per well were cultured. On both days 3 and 7, half of the culture medium was replaced with IL-2 medium. The data were produced by immunoSEQ multiplex PCR, yet TCRdb's version contains in-frame clones alone and is incomplete. Of just under 65,000 clones listed, around 75% were seen once; the top ten hold 3% to 4%. The CDR3 length is 13 residues. V shed 5 bases and J 10 bases; nucleotides not matched to a gene: 6. Germline V gene data show CDR1 as LNHDA and CDR2 as SQIVND (reference sequence).

The source of the sample is a study of vaccination effects on CD4 cells after COVID-19. Findings of the study overall: Marked clonal contraction was seen in infection- and vaccine-induced clones late after vaccination.

The sequence derives from a human donor who received a COVID-19 vaccine. The chain carries TRBV19 and TRBJ1-1; 11 bases fit TRBD1. The source material was CD4+ T cells from PBMCs cultured with HCoV-OC43 spike peptides, sampled before COVID-19 vaccination. Subset noted: HCoV-OC43 spike overlapping peptide pool stimulation. The CDR3, as DNA: TGTGCCAGTAGTCTAGGACAGGGGGCCCGAGCTTTCTTT. This encodes CASSLGQGARAFF.